The rows below give T cell receptor beta chains drawn from one sample of a study of Ad26.COV2.S vaccination and SARS-CoV-2 variants. Sequencing used immunoSEQ multiplex PCR; TCRdb keeps in-frame clones, though not all of them. The table shows 400,000 to 500,000 clones, with approximately 88% occurring only once. The sample here was peripheral blood, taken in a trial of Ad26.COV2.S vaccine versus placebo. The receptors were gathered from a person aged 18-65 years who received the Ad26.COV2.S COVID-19 vaccine or a placebo. Each CDR3 is given without its conserved first and last residue. The D gene is left open where the match is weak. Size is stated for part of the rows, as once, few or many counts, or as a class when the clone is expanded.

clone_size: NA; j_call: TRBJ2-7; v_call: TRBV29-1; d_call: NA; cdr3_aa: SVSGTYEQY
clone_size: NA; j_call: TRBJ1-2; v_call: TRBV6-6; d_call: TRBD1; cdr3_aa: ASSRQGGDYGYT
clone_size: once; j_call: TRBJ2-2; v_call: TRBV18; d_call: NA; cdr3_aa: ASTYALETPNTGELF
clone_size: NA; j_call: TRBJ1-2; v_call: TRBV28; d_call: TRBD1; cdr3_aa: ASSSSGQGGYGYT
clone_size: NA; j_call: TRBJ2-2; v_call: TRBV5-1; d_call: NA; cdr3_aa: ASSPSMSNTGELF
clone_size: NA; j_call: TRBJ2-1; v_call: TRBV27; d_call: TRBD1; cdr3_aa: ASSSLSGRGLSNNEQF
clone_size: NA; j_call: TRBJ2-6; v_call: TRBV5-1; d_call: NA; cdr3_aa: ASSLSSGANVLT
clone_size: NA; j_call: TRBJ2-3; v_call: TRBV5-6; d_call: NA; cdr3_aa: ASSFGASGSTDTQY
clone_size: once; j_call: TRBJ2-3; v_call: TRBV4-1; d_call: NA; cdr3_aa: ASSKLLDRSTDTQY
clone_size: NA; j_call: TRBJ2-3; v_call: TRBV7-4; d_call: NA; cdr3_aa: ASSFGLHTDTQY
clone_size: NA; j_call: TRBJ2-5; v_call: TRBV5-4; d_call: TRBD1; cdr3_aa: ASSLGTGEETQY
clone_size: NA; j_call: TRBJ2-7; v_call: TRBV7-9; d_call: NA; cdr3_aa: ASSLGGAGLKGEQY
clone_size: NA; j_call: TRBJ2-1; v_call: TRBV6-4; d_call: TRBD2; cdr3_aa: ASRASSGGANQDEQF
clone_size: NA; j_call: TRBJ2-3; v_call: TRBV9; d_call: NA; cdr3_aa: ASSVAETDTQY
clone_size: NA; j_call: TRBJ1-1; v_call: TRBV6-5; d_call: NA; cdr3_aa: AIGPRGTEAF
clone_size: NA; j_call: TRBJ1-1; v_call: TRBV7-3; d_call: NA; cdr3_aa: ASSFTGGDTEAF
clone_size: NA; j_call: TRBJ2-1; v_call: TRBV10-2; d_call: NA; cdr3_aa: ASNLRVSYNEQF
clone_size: NA; j_call: TRBJ2-2; v_call: TRBV29-1; d_call: TRBD1; cdr3_aa: SAQQQGKAGELF
clone_size: NA; j_call: TRBJ2-7; v_call: TRBV27; d_call: NA; cdr3_aa: ASSLGGSYEQY
clone_size: NA; j_call: TRBJ1-2; v_call: TRBV19; d_call: TRBD1; cdr3_aa: ASSMTGGYGYT
clone_size: NA; j_call: TRBJ2-7; v_call: TRBV3-1/TRBV3-2; d_call: NA; cdr3_aa: ASSPLKGRGDEQY
clone_size: once; j_call: TRBJ2-7; v_call: TRBV5-5; d_call: NA; cdr3_aa: ASSRTQGGMAYEQY
clone_size: NA; j_call: TRBJ2-5; v_call: TRBV24-1; d_call: NA; cdr3_aa: ATSDNTVQETQY
clone_size: NA; j_call: TRBJ2-7; v_call: TRBV5-1; d_call: NA; cdr3_aa: ASSSHTNREQY
clone_size: NA; j_call: TRBJ2-1; v_call: TRBV24-1; d_call: NA; cdr3_aa: ATSDLQRRSGVYNEQF
clone_size: NA; j_call: TRBJ2-1; v_call: TRBV11-1; d_call: NA; cdr3_aa: ASSLATAGWGYNEQF